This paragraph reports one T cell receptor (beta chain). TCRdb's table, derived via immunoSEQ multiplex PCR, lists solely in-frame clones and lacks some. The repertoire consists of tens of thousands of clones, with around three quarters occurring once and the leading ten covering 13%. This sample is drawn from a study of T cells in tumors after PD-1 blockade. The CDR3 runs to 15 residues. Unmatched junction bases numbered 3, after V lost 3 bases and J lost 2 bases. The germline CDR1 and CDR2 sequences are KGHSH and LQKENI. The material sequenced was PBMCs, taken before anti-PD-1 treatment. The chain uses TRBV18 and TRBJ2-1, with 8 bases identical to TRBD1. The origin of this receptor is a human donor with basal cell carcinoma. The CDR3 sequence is CASSPTGQAYNEQFF. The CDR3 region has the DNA TGTGCCAGCTCACCGACGGGACAGGCCTACAATGAGCAGTTCTTC.